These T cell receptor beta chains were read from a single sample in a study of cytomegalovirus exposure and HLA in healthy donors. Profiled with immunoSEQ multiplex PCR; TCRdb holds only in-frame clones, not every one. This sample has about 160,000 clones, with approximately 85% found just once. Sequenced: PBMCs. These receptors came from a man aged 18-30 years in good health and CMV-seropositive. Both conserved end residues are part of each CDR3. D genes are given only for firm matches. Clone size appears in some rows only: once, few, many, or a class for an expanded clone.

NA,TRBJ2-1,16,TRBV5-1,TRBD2,TGCGCCAGCAGCGGACTAGCGGGGGGGCTGGGCAATGAGCAGTTCTTC,CASSGLAGGLGNEQFF
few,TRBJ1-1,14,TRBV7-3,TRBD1,TGTGCCAGCAGCCCGACAGGGGGCGACACTGAAGCTTTCTTT,CASSPTGGDTEAFF
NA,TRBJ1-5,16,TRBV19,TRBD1,TGTGCCAGTAGTATTTGGATACGGACAGGGAATCAGCCCCAGCATTTT,CASSIWIRTGNQPQHF
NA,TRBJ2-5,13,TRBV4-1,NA,TGCGCCAGCAGGGCGGCCCTAAGGGAGACCCAGTACTTC,CASRAALRETQYF
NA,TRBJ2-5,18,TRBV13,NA,TGTGCCAGCAGCCCTGGGCCAGAGGTGAGCGGGTACCAAGAGACCCAGTACTTC,CASSPGPEVSGYQETQYF
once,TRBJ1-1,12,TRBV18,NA,TGTGCCAGCTCACCAGTGTACTCTGAAGCTTTCTTT,CASSPVYSEAFF
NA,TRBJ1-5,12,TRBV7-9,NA,TGTGCCAGCAGCTTAGGGAGGCAGCCCCAGCATTTT,CASSLGRQPQHF
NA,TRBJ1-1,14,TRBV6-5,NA,TGTGCCAGCAGTTACCGAGAGGTGAACACTGAAGCTTTCTTT,CASSYREVNTEAFF
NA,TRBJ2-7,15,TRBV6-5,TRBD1,TGTGCCAGCTACCCCCGGACAGGGGGTTCCTACGAGCAGTACTTC,CASYPRTGGSYEQYF
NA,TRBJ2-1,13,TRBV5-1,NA,TGCGCCAGCAGCTCGGGACTTTTGAATGAGCAGTTCTTC,CASSSGLLNEQFF
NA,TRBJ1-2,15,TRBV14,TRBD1,TGTGCCAGCAGCCTATCCGGGACAGGGAACTATGGCTACACCTTC,CASSLSGTGNYGYTF
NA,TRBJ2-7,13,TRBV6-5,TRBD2,TGTGCCAGCAGTTACTCCTGGGGAGGGGAGCAGTACTTC,CASSYSWGGEQYF
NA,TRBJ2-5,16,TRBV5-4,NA,TGTGCCAGCAGCTTGGGGGGCACGCAACCTTCCGAGACCCAGTACTTC,CASSLGGTQPSETQYF
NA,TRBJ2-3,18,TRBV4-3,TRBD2,TGCGCCAGCAGCCAAGAAGCGGCGGCGGGGGGTAATACAGATACGCAGTATTTT,CASSQEAAAGGNTDTQYF
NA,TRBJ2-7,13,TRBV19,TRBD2,TGTGCCAGTTCGGCGGGGACTAGCTACGAGCAGTACTTC,CASSAGTSYEQYF
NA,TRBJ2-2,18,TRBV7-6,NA,TGTGCCAGCAGTAGAGAAACCGGACAGTTCCCGAACACCGGGGAGCTGTTTTTT,CASSRETGQFPNTGELFF
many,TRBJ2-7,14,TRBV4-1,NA,TGCGCCAGCAGCCAGTCCCACCAGAACTACGAGCAGTACTTC,CASSQSHQNYEQYF
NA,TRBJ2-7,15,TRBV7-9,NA,TGTGCCAGCAGCTTAGGGCCAGGATCTTCCTACGAGCAGTACTTC,CASSLGPGSSYEQYF
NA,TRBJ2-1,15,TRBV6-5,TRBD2,TGTGCCAGCAGTTACCAGGAGCGGGGGGCCGATGAGCAGTTCTTC,CASSYQERGADEQFF
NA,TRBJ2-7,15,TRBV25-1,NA,TGTGCCAGCTGGGGTGGGAACAGGGCCCCCTACGAGCAGTACTTC,CASWGGNRAPYEQYF
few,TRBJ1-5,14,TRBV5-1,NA,TGCGCCAGCAGCTTGGATTCGGGGGTTCAGCCCCAGCATTTT,CASSLDSGVQPQHF
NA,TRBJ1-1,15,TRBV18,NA,TGTGCCAGCTCACCATGGGTATTTCGGGGGACTGAAGCTTTCTTT,CASSPWVFRGTEAFF
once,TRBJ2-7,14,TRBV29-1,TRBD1,TGCAGCGTTCAATGGACAGGGGCTACCTACGAGCAGTACTTC,CSVQWTGATYEQYF
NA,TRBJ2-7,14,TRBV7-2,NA,TGTGCCAGCAGCTTAGGGCAGGCCTTTTACGAGCAGTACTTC,CASSLGQAFYEQYF
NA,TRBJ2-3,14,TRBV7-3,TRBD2,TGTGCCAGCAGCGTTAGCGGGAACACAGATACGCAGTATTTT,CASSVSGNTDTQYF
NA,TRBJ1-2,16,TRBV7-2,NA,TGTGCCACCGTCGCACCAGGACACTTAATGATTGATGGCTACACCTTC,CATVAPGHLMIDGYTF
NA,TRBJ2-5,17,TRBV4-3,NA,TGCGCCAGCAGCCCCGCCAGGATACAGGTTGGGTCAGAGACCCAGTACTTC,CASSPARIQVGSETQYF
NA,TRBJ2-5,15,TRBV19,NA,TGTGCCAGTAGTACCGCTTTTGCCAGGGAAGAGACCCAGTACTTC,CASSTAFAREETQYF
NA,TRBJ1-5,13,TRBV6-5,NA,TGTGCCAGCAGTCCGACGGAGTATCAGCCCCAGCATTTT,CASSPTEYQPQHF